This is a list of T cell receptor beta chains from one sample in a study of T-cell reconstitution after alpha-beta-depleted transplantation in children. From the PCR reads, TCRdb called clonotypes with MiXCR, one entry per CDR3 protein. The data contain fewer than 550,000 distinct CDR3 sequences, about 17% of them singletons. This specimen was PBMCs, mostly from graft donor cells, taken 360 days after TCRalphabeta/CD19-depleted stem cell transplant. Receptors originate from a boy under two years old who had a stem cell transplant for Wiskott-Aldrich syndrome, so the T cells may come from the graft donor. Both conserved end residues are part of each CDR3. Fields, in order: V gene, clone size, D gene, J gene, CDR3 DNA, CDR3 protein. A D gene is named only where the DNA matches it firmly. Not every row has a clone size; where given, it reads once, few, many or a size class.

TRBV20-1	few	-	TRBJ1-5	TGCAGTGCTAGGGCCTGGGACGATCAGCCCCAGCATTTT	CSARAWDDQPQHF
TRBV29-1	-	-	TRBJ2-1	TGCAGCGCTTCCCATGGATCCTTCCTCAATGAGCAGTTCTTC	CSASHGSFLNEQFF
TRBV10-2	-	TRBD2	TRBJ2-2	TGCGCCAGCAGTGAGTTTCCGGGACTAGCAGCCGGGGAGCTGTTTTTT	CASSEFPGLAAGELFF
TRBV12-3/TRBV12-4	few	-	TRBJ2-3	TGTGCCAGCAGTTTAATTAGGAAACACCGGGATACGCAGTATTTT	CASSLIRKHRDTQYF
TRBV11-2	many	-	TRBJ2-4	TGTGCCAGCAGGAAGCTAGCCAAAAACATTCAGTACTTC	CASRKLAKNIQYF
TRBV20-1	few	-	TRBJ2-5	TGCAGTGCTAGAGATCAAGCTAGCAAGGAGACCCAGTACTTC	CSARDQASKETQYF
TRBV6-1	-	TRBD2	TRBJ2-1	TGTGCCAGCAGTGCAACCGGGACTAGGGGGGGCAATGAGCAGTTCTTC	CASSATGTRGGNEQFF
TRBV7-2	few	-	TRBJ2-2	TGTGCCAGCAGTTACCGCAGGGGTTACAGGACCGGGGAGCTGTTTTTT	CASSYRRGYRTGELFF
TRBV6-5	few	-	TRBJ2-5	TGTGCCAGCAGTTACTCGGGGCGCCGGTACCAAGAGACCCAGTACTTC	CASSYSGRRYQETQYF
TRBV21-1	-	-	TRBJ2-1	TGTGCCAGCAGCAAAGAGGGAAGCGGGTCCTACAATGAGCAGTTCTTC	CASSKEGSGSYNEQFF
TRBV27	many	-	TRBJ1-1	TGTGCCAGCAAAGTTGTGGGATTGAACACTGAAGCTTTCTTT	CASKVVGLNTEAFF
TRBV18	-	-	TRBJ1-1	TGTGCCAGCTCACCACCGGTAGGACGGACGAACACTGAAGCTTTCTTT	CASSPPVGRTNTEAFF
TRBV12-3/TRBV12-4	few	-	TRBJ2-6	TGTGCCAGCAGTAGACACAGGGCTGGGGCCAACGTCCTGACTTTC	CASSRHRAGANVLTF
TRBV6-5	many	-	TRBJ1-2	TGTGCCAGCAGTTATGGGGTCTCTAACTATGGCTACACCTTC	CASSYGVSNYGYTF
TRBV5-1	-	-	TRBJ2-1	TGCGCCAGCAGCTCATTTAGCTCCTACAATGAGCAGTTCTTC	CASSSFSSYNEQFF
TRBV6-5	-	-	TRBJ2-3	TGTGCCAGCAGTTACTCGGCGGGATGGGGCACAGATACGCAGTATTTT	CASSYSAGWGTDTQYF
TRBV4-3	few	TRBD1	TRBJ2-7	TGCGCCAGCAGCCAAGATTGGACAGGGAAGTCCTACGAGCAGTACTTC	CASSQDWTGKSYEQYF
TRBV20-1	few	-	TRBJ1-1	TGCAGTGCCCCCTCGACAGGGAACACTGAAGCTTTCTTT	CSAPSTGNTEAFF
TRBV20-1	few	-	TRBJ2-3	TGCAGTGCTTTACCTAGCACAGATACGCAGTATTTT	CSALPSTDTQYF
TRBV27	-	-	TRBJ2-1	TGTGCCAGCAGTTTTGAACAACGGAGGGGCTCCTACAATGAGCAGTTCTTC	CASSFEQRRGSYNEQFF
TRBV6-2/TRBV6-3	few	-	TRBJ2-1	TGTGCCAGCAGTTACTTCAGACCGCTAGCTCTCAAGAGGGAGGATGAGCAGTTCTTC	CASSYFRPLALKREDEQFF
TRBV27	-	-	TRBJ2-3	TGTGCCAGCACCACATTCGGCGGTACGCAGTATTTT	CASTTFGGTQYF
TRBV20-1	-	TRBD1	TRBJ1-5	TGCAGTTCCCAGAGAACAGGGGAAGGTCAGCCCCAGCATTTT	CSSQRTGEGQPQHF
TRBV20-1	-	-	TRBJ2-3	TGCAGTGCTATCAAGGCAGGGGATATGCAGTATTTT	CSAIKAGDMQYF
TRBV4-2	-	TRBD1	TRBJ1-6	TGTGCCAGCAGCCAAAGACCCGGGACAGGCCGGAGCTCCTATAATTCACCCCTCCACTTT	CASSQRPGTGRSSYNSPLHF
TRBV7-6	-	TRBD2	TRBJ2-7	TGTGCCAGCAGCTTAAGGTGGCTAGCGGGAGGGATTGGGAGCTCCTACGAGCAGTACTTC	CASSLRWLAGGIGSSYEQYF
TRBV7-9	-	-	TRBJ1-6	TGTGCCAGCAGCTTAGCGAGGAGCTCCTATAATTCACCCCTCCACTTT	CASSLARSSYNSPLHF
TRBV6-2/TRBV6-3	-	-	TRBJ1-1	TGTGCCAGCAGTCTCCACCGGGGGGGGCCGAACACTGAAGCTTTCTTT	CASSLHRGGPNTEAFF
TRBV4-1	-	TRBD2	TRBJ2-7	TGCGCCAGCAGCCAACAAGCCTGGACTAGCGGGGGTGAAGGCGAGCAGTACTTC	CASSQQAWTSGGEGEQYF
TRBV29-1	few	TRBD2	TRBJ2-7	TGCAGCGTACACAAAGTCAGGGAGGGAGGCTCCTACGAGCAGTACTTC	CSVHKVREGGSYEQYF
TRBV29-1	few	TRBD2	TRBJ2-3	TGCAGCGCAGGAGACCGGGGGGTACCCACAGATACGCAGTATTTT	CSAGDRGVPTDTQYF
TRBV4-1	few	TRBD2	TRBJ2-1	TGCGCCAGCAGCCAAGATTTCCGACTAGCGGGGTCTTTAAGCTCCTACAATGAGCAGTTCTTC	CASSQDFRLAGSLSSYNEQFF
TRBV4-3	few	TRBD2	TRBJ2-1	TGCGCCAGCAGCCAAGAAGGTGGGAGGGCCGGGAATGAGCAGTTCTTC	CASSQEGGRAGNEQFF
TRBV24-1	-	TRBD1	TRBJ2-5	TGTGCCACCAGTGATTTGCAACAGGGGATAAGGGAGACCCAGTACTTC	CATSDLQQGIRETQYF
TRBV12-3/TRBV12-4	-	-	TRBJ2-7	TGTGCCAGCAGTTTAGCGCTATTTGAAGAATCCTACGAGCAGTACTTC	CASSLALFEESYEQYF
TRBV20-1	-	TRBD2	TRBJ2-3	TGCAGTGCCAGGAGACTAGCGGCCCGCACAGATACGCAGTATTTT	CSARRLAARTDTQYF
TRBV7-9	few	TRBD1	TRBJ2-7	TGTGCCAGCAGCCTTACGACAGGGATCGAGCAGTACTTC	CASSLTTGIEQYF
TRBV4-1	-	-	TRBJ1-3	TGCGCCAGCAGCCAGCTTTATGGATCTGGAAACACCATATATTTT	CASSQLYGSGNTIYF
TRBV10-3	-	TRBD2	TRBJ2-7	TGTGCCATCAGTGAGTCAGGACTAGCGGGGGGCGGCATAAACGAGCAGTACTTC	CAISESGLAGGGINEQYF
TRBV12-3/TRBV12-4	-	TRBD1	TRBJ2-7	TGTGCCAGCAGTATACGGACAGGCCCATCTATTTTGGGGCAGTACTTC	CASSIRTGPSILGQYF